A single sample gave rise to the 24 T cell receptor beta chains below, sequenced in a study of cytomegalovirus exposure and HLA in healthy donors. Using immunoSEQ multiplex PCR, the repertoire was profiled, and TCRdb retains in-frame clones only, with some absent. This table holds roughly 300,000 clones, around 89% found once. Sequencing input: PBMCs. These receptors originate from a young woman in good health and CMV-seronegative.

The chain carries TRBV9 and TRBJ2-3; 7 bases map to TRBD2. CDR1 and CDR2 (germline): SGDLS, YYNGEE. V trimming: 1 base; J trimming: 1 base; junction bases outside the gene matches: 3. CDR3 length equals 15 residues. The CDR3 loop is CASSVFGGGTDTQYF. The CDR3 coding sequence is TGTGCCAGCAGCGTATTTGGGGGGGGCACAGATACGCAGTATTTT.

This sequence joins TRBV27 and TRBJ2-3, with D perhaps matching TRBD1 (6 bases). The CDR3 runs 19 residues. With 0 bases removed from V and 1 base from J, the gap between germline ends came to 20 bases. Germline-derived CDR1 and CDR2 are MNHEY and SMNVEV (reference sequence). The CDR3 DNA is TGTGCCAGCAGTTTATCGCCCCCTGGGGGCCTAGCCGGCACAGATACGCAGTATTTT. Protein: CASSLSPPGGLAGTDTQYF.

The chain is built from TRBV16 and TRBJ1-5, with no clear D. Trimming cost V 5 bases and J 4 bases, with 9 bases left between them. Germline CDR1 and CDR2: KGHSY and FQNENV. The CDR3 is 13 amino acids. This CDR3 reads CASSVTRNQPQHF. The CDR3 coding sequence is TGTGCCAGCAGCGTTACTAGGAATCAGCCCCAGCATTTT.

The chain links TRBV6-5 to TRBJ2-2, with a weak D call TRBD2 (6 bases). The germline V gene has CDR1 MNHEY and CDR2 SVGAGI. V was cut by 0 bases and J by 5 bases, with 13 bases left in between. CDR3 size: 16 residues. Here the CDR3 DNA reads TGTGCCAGCAGTTACTCCTCAACTAGCCAAACCGGGGAGCTGTTTTTT. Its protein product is CASSYSSTSQTGELFF.

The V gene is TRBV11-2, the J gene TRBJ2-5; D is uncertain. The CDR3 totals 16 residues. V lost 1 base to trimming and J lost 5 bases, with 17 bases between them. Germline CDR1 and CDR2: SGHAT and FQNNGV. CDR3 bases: TGTGCCAGCAGCTTAGCTCGGATCGCTGCCGGGGAGACCCAGTACTTC. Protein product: CASSLARIAAGETQYF.

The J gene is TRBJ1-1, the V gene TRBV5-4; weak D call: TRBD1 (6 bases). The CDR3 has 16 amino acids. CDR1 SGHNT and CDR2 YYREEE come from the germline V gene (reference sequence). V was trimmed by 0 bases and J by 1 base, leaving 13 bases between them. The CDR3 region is CASSLEGVRRNTEAFF. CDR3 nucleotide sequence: TGTGCCAGCAGCTTGGAGGGGGTTAGGCGGAACACTGAAGCTTTCTTT.

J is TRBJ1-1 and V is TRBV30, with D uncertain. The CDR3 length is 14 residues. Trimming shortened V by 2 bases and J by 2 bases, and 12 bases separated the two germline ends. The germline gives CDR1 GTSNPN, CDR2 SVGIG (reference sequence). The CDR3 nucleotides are TGTGCCTGGAGTATAAAGCAAAGCAACACTGAAGCTTTCTTT. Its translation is CAWSIKQSNTEAFF.

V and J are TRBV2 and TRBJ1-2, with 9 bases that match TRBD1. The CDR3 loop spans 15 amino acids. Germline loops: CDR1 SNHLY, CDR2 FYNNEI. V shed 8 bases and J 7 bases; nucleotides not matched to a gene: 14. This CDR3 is CASGLTGTGRTGYTF. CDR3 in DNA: TGTGCCAGCGGACTAACCGGGACAGGGAGAACTGGCTACACCTTC.

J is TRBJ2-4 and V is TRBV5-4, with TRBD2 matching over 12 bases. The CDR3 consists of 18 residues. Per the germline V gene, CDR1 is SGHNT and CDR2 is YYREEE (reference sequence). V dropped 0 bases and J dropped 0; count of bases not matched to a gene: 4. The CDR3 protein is CASSLDLAGGVAKNIQYF. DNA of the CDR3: TGTGCCAGCAGCTTGGATCTAGCGGGAGGGGTAGCCAAAAACATTCAGTACTTC.

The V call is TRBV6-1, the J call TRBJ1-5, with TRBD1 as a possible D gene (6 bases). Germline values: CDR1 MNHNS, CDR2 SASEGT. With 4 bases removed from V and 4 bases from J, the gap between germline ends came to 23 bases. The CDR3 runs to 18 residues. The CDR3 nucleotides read TGTGCCAGCAGTGGCAGCCTGGACAGACCTTCTGTTAATCAGCCCCAGCATTTT. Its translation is CASSGSLDRPSVNQPQHF.

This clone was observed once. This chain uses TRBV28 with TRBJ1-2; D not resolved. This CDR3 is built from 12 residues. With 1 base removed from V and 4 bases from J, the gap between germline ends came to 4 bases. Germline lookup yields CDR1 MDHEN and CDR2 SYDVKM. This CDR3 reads CASSLSVYGYTF. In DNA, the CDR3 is TGTGCCAGCAGTTTATCAGTCTATGGCTACACCTTC.

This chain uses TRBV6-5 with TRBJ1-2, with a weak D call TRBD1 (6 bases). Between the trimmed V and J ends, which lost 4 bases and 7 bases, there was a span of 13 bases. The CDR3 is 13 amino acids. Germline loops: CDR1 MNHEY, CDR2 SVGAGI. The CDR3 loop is CASSSPGGVGYTF. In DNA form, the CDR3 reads TGTGCCAGCAGTTCACCGGGGGGCGTTGGCTACACCTTC.

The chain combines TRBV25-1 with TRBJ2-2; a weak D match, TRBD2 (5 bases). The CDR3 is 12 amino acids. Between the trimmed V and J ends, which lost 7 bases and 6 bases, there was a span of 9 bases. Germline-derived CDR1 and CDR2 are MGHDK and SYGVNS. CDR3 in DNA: TGTGCCAGCAAGAGGGTGGCCGGGGAGCTGTTTTTT. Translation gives CASKRVAGELFF.

CDR3 nucleotide sequence: TGTGCCAGCAGTGAAGCAGGGGCCTATGAAAAACTGTTTTTT. It codes for CASSEAGAYEKLFF. The chain couples TRBV6-1 to TRBJ1-4, with D tentatively TRBD1 (5 bases). This CDR3 spans 14 amino acids. V gave up 0 bases and J gave up 6 bases, with 8 bases separating them. The V gene's germline CDR1 is MNHNS and CDR2 SASEGT.

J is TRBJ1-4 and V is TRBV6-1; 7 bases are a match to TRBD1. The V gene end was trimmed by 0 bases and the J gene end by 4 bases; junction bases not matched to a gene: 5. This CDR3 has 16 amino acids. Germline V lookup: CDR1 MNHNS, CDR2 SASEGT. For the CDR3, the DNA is TGTGCCAGCAGTGAAGCTAAGGGGGCGGGTAATGAAAAACTGTTTTTT. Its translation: CASSEAKGAGNEKLFF.

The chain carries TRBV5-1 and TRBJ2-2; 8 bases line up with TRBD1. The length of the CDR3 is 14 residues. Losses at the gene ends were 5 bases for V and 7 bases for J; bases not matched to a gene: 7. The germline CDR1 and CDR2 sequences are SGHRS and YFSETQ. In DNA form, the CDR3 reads TGCGCCAGCAGGGGGCCAGGGGGCAGCGGGGAGCTGTTTTTT. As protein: CASRGPGGSGELFF.

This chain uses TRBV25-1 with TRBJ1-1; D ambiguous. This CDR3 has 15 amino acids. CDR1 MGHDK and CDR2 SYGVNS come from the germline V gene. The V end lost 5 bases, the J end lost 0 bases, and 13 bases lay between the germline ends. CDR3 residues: CASSPSEGLNTEAFF. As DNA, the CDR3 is TGTGCCAGCAGTCCTTCGGAGGGATTGAACACTGAAGCTTTCTTT.

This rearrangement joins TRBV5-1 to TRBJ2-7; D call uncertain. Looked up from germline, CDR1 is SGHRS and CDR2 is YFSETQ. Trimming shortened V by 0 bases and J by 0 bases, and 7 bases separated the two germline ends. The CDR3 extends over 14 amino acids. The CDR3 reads CASSLDANSYEQYF. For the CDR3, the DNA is TGCGCCAGCAGCTTGGATGCGAACTCCTACGAGCAGTACTTC.

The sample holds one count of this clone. CDR3 coding DNA: TGCGCCAGCAGCGAAACAGGGGGCAGAGGCTACACCTTC. It codes for CASSETGGRGYTF. This chain links TRBV10-1 with TRBJ1-2; 9 nucleotides align to TRBD1. This CDR3 contains 13 residues. From germline, CDR1 is WNHNN and CDR2 SYGVQD (reference sequence). The V segment lost 6 bases and the J segment 8 bases; nucleotides outside the gene matches: 7.

The CDR3 loop reads CASSESGNYYEQYF. The CDR3 DNA is TGCGCCAGCAGCGAGAGCGGCAATTACTACGAGCAGTACTTC. This chain uses TRBV5-1 with TRBJ2-7; D possibly corresponds to TRBD2 (5 bases). This CDR3 is built from 14 residues. With 4 bases removed from V and 3 bases from J, the gap between germline ends came to 14 bases. Per germline, CDR1 SGHRS and CDR2 YFSETQ.

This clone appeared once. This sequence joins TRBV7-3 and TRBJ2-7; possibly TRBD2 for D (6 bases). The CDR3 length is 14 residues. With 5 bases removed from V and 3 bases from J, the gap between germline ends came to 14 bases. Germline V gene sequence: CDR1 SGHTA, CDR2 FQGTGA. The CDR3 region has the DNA TGTGCCAGCAGCCCCCACCCGGGAGTCTACGAGCAGTACTTC. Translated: CASSPHPGVYEQYF.

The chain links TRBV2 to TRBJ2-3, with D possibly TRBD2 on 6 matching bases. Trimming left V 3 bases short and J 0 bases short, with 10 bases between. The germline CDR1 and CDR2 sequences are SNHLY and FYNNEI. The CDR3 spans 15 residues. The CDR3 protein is CASSDLAFSTDTQYF. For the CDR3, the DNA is TGTGCCAGCAGTGACCTAGCGTTTAGCACAGATACGCAGTATTTT.

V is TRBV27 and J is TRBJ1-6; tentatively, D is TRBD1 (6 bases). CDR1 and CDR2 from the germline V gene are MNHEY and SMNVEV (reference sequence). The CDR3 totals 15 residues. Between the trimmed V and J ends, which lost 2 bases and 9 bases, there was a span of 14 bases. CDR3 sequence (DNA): TGTGCCAGCAGTTTAGGGGGGGGCGTAGGTTCACCCCTCCACTTT. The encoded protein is CASSLGGGVGSPLHF.

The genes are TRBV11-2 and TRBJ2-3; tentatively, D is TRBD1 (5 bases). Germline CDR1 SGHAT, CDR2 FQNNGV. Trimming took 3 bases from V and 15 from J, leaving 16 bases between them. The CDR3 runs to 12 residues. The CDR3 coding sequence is TGTGCCAGCAGCTTTCTCTCAGGGTTTTACTATTTT. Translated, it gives CASSFLSGFYYF.